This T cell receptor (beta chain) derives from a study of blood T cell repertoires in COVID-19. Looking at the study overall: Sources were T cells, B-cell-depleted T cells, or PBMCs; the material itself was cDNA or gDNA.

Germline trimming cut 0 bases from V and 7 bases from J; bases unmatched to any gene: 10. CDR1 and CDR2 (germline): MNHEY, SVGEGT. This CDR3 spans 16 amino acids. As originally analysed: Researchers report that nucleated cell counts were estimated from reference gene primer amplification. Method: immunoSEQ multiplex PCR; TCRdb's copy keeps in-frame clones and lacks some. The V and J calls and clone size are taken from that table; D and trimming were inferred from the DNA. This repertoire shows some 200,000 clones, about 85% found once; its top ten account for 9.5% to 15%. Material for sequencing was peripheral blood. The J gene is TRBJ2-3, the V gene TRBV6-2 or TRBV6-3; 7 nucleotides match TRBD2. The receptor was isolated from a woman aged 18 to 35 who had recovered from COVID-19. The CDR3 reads CASSYSRREGRNTQYF. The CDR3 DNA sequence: TGTGCCAGCAGTTACTCGAGGAGGGAGGGCCGGAATACGCAGTATTTT.